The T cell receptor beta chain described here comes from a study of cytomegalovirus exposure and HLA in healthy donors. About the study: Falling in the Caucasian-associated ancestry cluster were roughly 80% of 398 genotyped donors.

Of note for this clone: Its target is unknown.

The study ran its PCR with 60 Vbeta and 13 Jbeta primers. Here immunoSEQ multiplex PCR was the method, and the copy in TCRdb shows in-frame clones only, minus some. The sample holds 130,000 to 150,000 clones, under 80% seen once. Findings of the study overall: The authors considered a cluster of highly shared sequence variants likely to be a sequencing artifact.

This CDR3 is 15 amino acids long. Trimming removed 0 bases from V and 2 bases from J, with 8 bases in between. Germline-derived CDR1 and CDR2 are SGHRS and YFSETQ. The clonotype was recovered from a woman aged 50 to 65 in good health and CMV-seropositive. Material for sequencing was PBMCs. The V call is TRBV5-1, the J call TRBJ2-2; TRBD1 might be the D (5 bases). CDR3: CASSLVDTNTGELFF. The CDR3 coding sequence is TGCGCCAGCAGCTTGGTGGACACCAACACCGGGGAGCTGTTTTTT.